The 8 T cell receptor beta chains below come from one sample, sequenced in a study of cytomegalovirus exposure and HLA in healthy donors. Both 60 Vbeta primers and 13 Jbeta primers went into the PCR. The repertoire was sequenced with immunoSEQ multiplex PCR; TCRdb's copy has only in-frame clones and lacks some. The repertoire holds about 230,000 clones, with over 65% as singletons. The specimen sequenced was PBMCs. Source of these receptors: a human donor in good health.

The chain couples TRBV2 to TRBJ2-1; 13 bases line up with TRBD2. CDR1 SNHLY and CDR2 FYNNEI come from the germline V gene. This CDR3 spans 17 amino acids. Losses at the gene ends were 6 bases for V and 6 bases for J; bases not matched to a gene: 11. The CDR3 bases are TGTGCCAGCAGAGTGACTCGGACTAGCGGGAGCCTCAATGAGCAGTTCTTC. Translating gives CASRVTRTSGSLNEQFF.

The chain is built from TRBV19 and TRBJ1-5, with 9 bases fitting TRBD1. The V gene end was trimmed by 2 bases and the J gene end by 6 bases; junction bases not matched to a gene: 2. The CDR3 contains 14 residues. The germline V gene encodes CDR1 LNHDA and CDR2 SQIVND (reference sequence). In nucleotides, the CDR3 is TGTGCCAGTAGTATACGACAGGGGGGTCAGCCCCAGCATTTT. Residues: CASSIRQGGQPQHF.

V and J are TRBV6-4 and TRBJ2-4, with 7 bases lining up with TRBD2. This CDR3 spans 14 amino acids. Per germline, CDR1 MRHNA and CDR2 SNTAGT. Trimming removed 5 bases from V and 10 bases from J; junction bases left unmatched: 11. CDR3 protein: CASSYTRTSGIQYF. CDR3 nucleotide sequence: TGTGCCAGCAGTTACACCCGGACTAGTGGTATTCAGTACTTC.

V and J are TRBV11-2 and TRBJ2-7, with 8 bases fitting TRBD2. V was pared by 5 bases and J by 8 bases, with 8 bases of the junction left unmatched. Germline-derived CDR1 and CDR2 are SGHAT and FQNNGV. This CDR3 comprises 13 residues. In nucleotides, the CDR3 is TGTGCCAGCAGCCCTGGACTAGCAGGGAAGCAGTACTTC. It is translated as CASSPGLAGKQYF.

The chain joins TRBV6-1 to TRBJ2-1, with a tentative D call TRBD1 (5 bases). V shed 6 bases and J shed 8 bases, with 11 bases lying between them. This CDR3 spans 12 amino acids. The germline CDR1 and CDR2 sequences are MNHNS and SASEGT. The DNA for the CDR3 is TGTGCCAGCAGGCCATCGACAGATGAGCAGTTCTTC. Amino acids: CASRPSTDEQFF.

Concerning this clone itself: At one boundary the junction diverges from the germline segment, which might be a read error. V gene TRBV7-7 combines with J gene TRBJ2-5; D may be TRBD1 (7 bases). CDR1 is SSHAT, CDR2 FNYEAQ, per germline (reference sequence). The CDR3 runs to 15 residues. The CDR3 protein is CASSPLGQGGETQYF. The DNA for the CDR3 is TGTGCTAGCAGCCCCCTGGGGCAGGGGGGAGAGACCCAGTACTTC.

V is TRBV4-3 and J is TRBJ1-2; no firm D call. Deletions cut 0 bases from V and 4 bases from J, with 15 bases between. Germline V lookup: CDR1 LGHNA, CDR2 YSLEER. The CDR3 extends over 16 amino acids. The CDR3 sequence: CASSQEVESGGYGYTF. The CDR3 nucleotides are TGCGCCAGCAGCCAAGAGGTTGAATCGGGAGGCTATGGCTACACCTTC.

The chain couples TRBV28 to TRBJ1-1, with 7 bases matching TRBD1. CDR3 length: 14 amino acids. CDR1 MDHEN and CDR2 SYDVKM come from the germline V gene. V was pared by 6 bases and J by 4 bases, with 8 bases of the junction left unmatched. For the CDR3, the DNA is TGTGCCAGCAGATTCGACAGGGTGGGCACTGAAGCTTTCTTT. Amino acid sequence: CASRFDRVGTEAFF.